A single sample gave rise to the 27 T cell receptor beta chains below, sequenced in a study of blood T cell repertoires in COVID-19. Some clones are missing from TCRdb's copy, which holds only in-frame ones; the method was immunoSEQ multiplex PCR. The table includes 100,000 to 150,000 clones, around 90% detected once. Sequencing was performed on peripheral blood. These receptors were taken from a woman aged 45 to 65 with active or convalescent COVID-19.

In nucleotides, the CDR3 is TGTGCCAGCAGCTCCTTAGCGGGGGGGGCGGAGCAGTTCTTC. This codes for CASSSLAGGAEQFF. The chain is built from TRBV7-9 and TRBJ2-1, with TRBD2 matching 11 bases. Germline loops: CDR1 SEHNR, CDR2 FQNEAQ (reference sequence). V was pared by 4 bases and J by 10 bases, with 6 bases of the junction left unmatched. The CDR3 has 14 residues.

The chain combines TRBV13 with TRBJ1-5; the D gene is possibly TRBD1 (6 bases). Germline V gene data show CDR1 as PRHDT and CDR2 as FYEKMQ (reference sequence). There are 14 residues in the CDR3. Between the trimmed V and J ends, which lost 6 bases and 7 bases, there was a span of 16 bases. In DNA form, the CDR3 reads TGTGCCAGCAGTACGGGACACACGGGCCAGCCCCAGCATTTT. This codes for CASSTGHTGQPQHF. Full variable domain (outside the CDR3, taken from reference TRBV13 and TRBJ1-5): AAGVIQSPRHLIKEKRETATLKCYPIPRHDTVYWYQQGPGQDPQFLISFYEKMQSDKGSIPDRFSAQQFSDYHSELNMSSLELGDSALYFCASSTGHTGQPQHFGDGTRLSIL.

This chain connects TRBV27 to TRBJ2-1; 9 bases are a match to TRBD1. Germline V gives CDR1 MNHEY, CDR2 SMNVEV (reference sequence). This CDR3 has 19 amino acids. Germline trimming cut 3 bases from V and 0 bases from J; bases unmatched to any gene: 12. The CDR3 loop is CASSFRDRATLSSYNEQFF. The DNA of the CDR3 is TGTGCCAGCAGTTTCCGGGACAGGGCAACCCTGAGCTCCTACAATGAGCAGTTCTTC.

The chain links TRBV18 to TRBJ1-5; a weak D match, TRBD1 (5 bases). The CDR3 runs to 16 residues. Germline CDR1 is KGHSH and CDR2 is LQKENI. Trimming took 3 bases from V and 6 from J, leaving 18 bases between them. The CDR3 here is CASSPSGRVRIQPQHF. The CDR3 region has the DNA TGTGCCAGCTCACCTTCAGGGAGGGTAAGGATTCAGCCCCAGCATTTT.

In DNA, the CDR3 is TGTGCCAGCAGTTTAGCGGGAGTGGGACCCTCAATCGGGCAGTTCTTC. The encoded protein is CASSLAGVGPSIGQFF. J is TRBJ2-1 and V is TRBV27; TRBD2 agrees at 7 bases. Germline V CDR1 and CDR2: MNHEY, SMNVEV (reference sequence). V lost 2 bases to trimming and J lost 12 bases; unmatched junction nucleotides: 16. The CDR3 has 16 amino acids.

The rearrangement links TRBV7-2 to TRBJ2-7, with 8 nucleotides matching TRBD2. Per the germline V gene, CDR1 is SGHTA and CDR2 is FQGNSA. The CDR3 spans 15 residues. The junction had 12 bases not matched to a gene; V was cut back by 5 bases and J by 6 bases. The CDR3 loop is CASSPRAAGDGEQYF. The CDR3 DNA is TGTGCCAGCAGCCCTCGTGCAGCGGGAGATGGCGAGCAGTACTTC.

The chain links TRBV27 to TRBJ2-7, with TRBD2 matching 12 bases. Germline values: CDR1 MNHEY, CDR2 SMNVEV (reference sequence). V gave up 5 bases and J gave up 6 bases; unmatched junction bases: 8. This CDR3 region has 15 residues. The CDR3 region has the DNA TGTGCCAGCAGTCCTCTTGGACTAGCGGGATGCGAGCAGTACTTC. Its translation: CASSPLGLAGCEQYF.

The CDR3 bases are TGTGCCAGCAGGGCGGCTAGCGGGAGGGACACCGGGGAGCTGTTTTTT. This translates into CASRAASGRDTGELFF. This chain joins TRBV3-1 (or the pseudogene TRBV3-2) and TRBJ2-2; 12 bases are a match to TRBD2. Germline CDR1 is LGHDT and CDR2 is YNNKEL (reference sequence). J was trimmed by 3 bases and V by 6 bases; bases with no gene match: 5. This CDR3 region has 16 residues.

This sequence joins TRBV11-2 and TRBJ2-6; a possible D gene is TRBD2 (6 bases). The CDR3 contains 16 residues. Germline V gene data show CDR1 as SGHAT and CDR2 as FQNNGV. Trimming took off 0 bases at V and 0 bases at J, with 6 bases between the two ends. The CDR3 bases are TGTGCCAGCAGCTTAGAGCGGGGCTCTGGGGCCAACGTCCTGACTTTC. This sequence encodes CASSLERGSGANVLTF.

The genes are TRBV6-2 or TRBV6-3 and TRBJ1-1, with D hard to call. Looked up from germline, CDR1 is MNHEY and CDR2 is SVGEGT. The V end was cut by 2 bases, the J end by 13 bases, with 11 bases between. The CDR3 is 11 amino acids. The CDR3 here is CASSYEQTVFF. In DNA, the CDR3 is TGTGCCAGCAGTTACGAACAGACGGTTTTCTTT.

The rearrangement links TRBV28 to TRBJ1-1; D might be TRBD1 (6 bases). The germline V gene has CDR1 MDHEN and CDR2 SYDVKM. V gave up 4 bases and J gave up 8 bases, with 11 bases separating them. This CDR3 contains 12 residues. The CDR3 nucleotides are TGTGCCAGCAGTTGGGGACACGCCGAAGCTTTCTTT. Translating it yields CASSWGHAEAFF.

The gene calls are TRBV30 and TRBJ2-1; 8 nucleotides align to TRBD2. J gave up 8 bases and V 6 bases, and 12 bases lay outside the gene matches. This CDR3 comprises 14 residues. Germline CDR1 GTSNPN, CDR2 SVGIG (reference sequence). CDR3 DNA sequence: TGTGCCTGCCCCGGGACTAGGGACAATTATGAGCAGTTCTTC. Amino acids: CACPGTRDNYEQFF.

The chain recombines TRBV4-1 with TRBJ1-4; possible D gene TRBD1, 5 bases. CDR3 size: 15 residues. With 0 bases removed from V and 8 bases from J, the gap between germline ends came to 13 bases. Per the germline V gene, CDR1 is MGHRA and CDR2 is YSYEKL. The CDR3 DNA is TGCGCCAGCAGCCAAGATGCAGGGTTTGGGGAAAAACTGTTTTTT. Its protein is CASSQDAGFGEKLFF.

V is TRBV6-5 and J is TRBJ2-3; 10 bases match TRBD2. V was pared by 4 bases and J by 2 bases, with 6 bases of the junction left unmatched. This CDR3 comprises 16 residues. From germline, CDR1 is MNHEY and CDR2 SVGAGI. The CDR3 loop is CASSSGLAATTDTQYF. In nucleotides, the CDR3 is TGTGCCAGCAGTTCCGGACTAGCGGCAACCACAGATACGCAGTATTTT.

The chain carries TRBV30 and TRBJ1-1; 8 nucleotides agree with TRBD1. The length of the CDR3 is 15 residues. Germline V CDR1 and CDR2: GTSNPN, SVGIG (reference sequence). The V segment lost 0 bases and the J segment 0 bases; nucleotides outside the gene matches: 3. The CDR3 DNA reads as TGTGCCTGGAGTGTAGGACAGGGCTTGAACACTGAAGCTTTCTTT. Protein: CAWSVGQGLNTEAFF.

This clone has a handful of counts. The chain links TRBV9 to TRBJ2-2; perhaps TRBD2 as D (6 bases). This CDR3 comprises 16 residues. V lost 0 bases to trimming and J lost 6 bases, with 15 bases between them. Germline CDR1 is SGDLS and CDR2 is YYNGEE. DNA of the CDR3: TGTGCCAGCAGCGTAGTGAGAAGCGGGCGGGCCGGGGAGCTGTTTTTT. Translating gives CASSVVRSGRAGELFF. The full variable domain, its missing parts supplied by reference TRBV9 and TRBJ2-2, is DSGVTQTPKHLITATGQRVTLRCSPRSGDLSVYWYQQSLDQGLQFLIQYYNGEERAKGNILERFSAQQFPDLHSELNLSSLELGDSALYFCASSVVRSGRAGELFFGEGSRLTVL.

The chain joins TRBV20-1 to TRBJ2-7; D is ambiguous. V dropped 3 bases and J dropped 1 base, with 10 bases sitting between them. The CDR3 contains 13 residues. Germline V CDR1 and CDR2: DFQATT, SNEGSKA (reference sequence). CDR3 coding DNA: TGCAGTGCTAGTCACTCCAGGTCCTACGAGCAGTACTTC. It yields the protein CSASHSRSYEQYF.

The chain employs TRBV7-8 and TRBJ2-5; D possibly corresponds to TRBD1 (5 bases). This CDR3 region has 15 residues. The germline V and J ends were trimmed by 0 bases and 1 base, with 9 bases remaining between them. Germline V lookup: CDR1 SGHVS, CDR2 FQNEAQ. CDR3 coding DNA: TGTGCCAGCAGCTTAGCGCAGGGTCTCCAAGAGACCCAGTACTTC. Its protein is CASSLAQGLQETQYF.

The rearrangement links TRBV6-5 to TRBJ2-1; 9 bases fit TRBD2. The CDR3 loop spans 13 amino acids. Trimming took 8 bases from V and 4 from J; bases not matched to a gene: 3. Germline loops: CDR1 MNHEY, CDR2 SVGAGI. This chain's CDR3 is CASLTSGYNEQFF. The CDR3 nucleotides are TGTGCCAGCCTGACTAGCGGATACAATGAGCAGTTCTTC.

This chain uses TRBV28 with TRBJ1-1; D may be TRBD1 (5 bases). V was clipped by 4 bases and J by 0 bases, with 15 bases between them. Germline-derived CDR1 and CDR2 are MDHEN and SYDVKM. The CDR3 loop spans 16 amino acids. CDR3 protein: CASSSTAPSMNTEAFF. The CDR3 DNA reads as TGTGCCAGCAGTTCGACAGCCCCAAGTATGAACACTGAAGCTTTCTTT.

The chain combines TRBV27 with TRBJ2-3; D is undetermined. Germline CDR1 and CDR2: MNHEY and SMNVEV (reference sequence). The CDR3 runs 15 residues. V lost 1 base to trimming and J lost 2 bases, with 10 bases between them. CDR3 region: CASSLFRNPTDTQYF. DNA of the CDR3: TGTGCCAGCAGTTTATTCAGAAATCCCACAGATACGCAGTATTTT.

The chain has TRBV6-2 or TRBV6-3 and TRBJ2-5; no definite D call. The germline V gene has CDR1 MNHEY and CDR2 SVGEGT. The CDR3 runs 14 residues. V lost 2 bases and J lost 0, with 7 bases in between. CDR3 in DNA: TGTGCCAGCAGTTACGGTACATACCAAGAGACCCAGTACTTC. This sequence encodes CASSYGTYQETQYF.

The CDR3 sequence is CAWSDASTEAFF. The CDR3 nucleotides are TGTGCCTGGAGTGATGCGAGCACTGAAGCTTTCTTT. The chain has TRBV30 and TRBJ1-1; no firm D call. From germline, CDR1 is GTSNPN and CDR2 SVGIG (reference sequence). The CDR3 sequence is 12 residues long. The V and J ends lost 1 base and 4 bases respectively, with 7 bases between them.

The rearrangement joins TRBV19 to TRBJ1-3; TRBD1 is a possible D gene (5 bases). The V end lost 6 bases, the J end lost 2 bases, and 17 bases lay between the germline ends. This CDR3 has 16 residues. From germline, CDR1 is LNHDA and CDR2 SQIVND (reference sequence). The CDR3 sequence: CASSLNSRAPGNTIYF. CDR3 nucleotide sequence: TGTGCCAGTAGCCTTAATTCCAGGGCGCCTGGAAACACCATATATTTT.

The chain joins TRBV6-4 to TRBJ2-1, with D unresolved. Per the germline V gene, CDR1 is MRHNA and CDR2 is SNTAGT. CDR3 length: 13 amino acids. Trimming left V 4 bases short and J 5 bases short, with 9 bases between. The CDR3 loop is CASSAVRDNEQFF. Here the CDR3 DNA reads TGTGCCAGCAGTGCCGTGCGAGACAATGAGCAGTTCTTC.

The count of this clone is one. The chain combines TRBV6-6 with TRBJ1-1; 7 positions agree with TRBD1. Trimming at V came to 5 bases and at J to 6 bases, leaving 24 bases not matched to a gene. The CDR3 contains 19 residues. Germline loops: CDR1 MNHNY, CDR2 SVGAGI (reference sequence). The CDR3 bases are TGTGCCAGCAGTCCACCCCACCGACAGGGTGGGGGCCAGAGCCCTGAAGCTTTCTTT. It translates to CASSPPHRQGGGQSPEAFF.

This clone was counted once. V and J are TRBV5-1 and TRBJ2-3, with D perhaps TRBD2 (6 bases). Looked up from germline, CDR1 is SGHRS and CDR2 is YFSETQ. V was trimmed by 4 bases and J by 10 bases, leaving 22 bases between them. The CDR3 totals 15 residues. CDR3 DNA: TGCGCCAGCAGCCCACTAGCTGGAGGGCCTTTTGCGCAGTATTTT. The encoded protein is CASSPLAGGPFAQYF.